A single TCR beta chain is shown here with its context. The table came from immunoSEQ multiplex PCR; TCRdb's copy has only in-frame clones and leaves some out. The sample has tens of thousands of clones, roughly nine tenths seen once. This entry is derived from a study of T cell changes during pregnancy in multiple sclerosis. The germline CDR1 and CDR2 sequences are LGHNA and YSLEER. This CDR3 comprises 17 residues. V was cut by 0 bases and J by 1 base, with 13 bases left in between. The rearrangement links TRBV4-3 to TRBJ2-1; D is perhaps TRBD2 (6 bases). This sample comprised peripheral blood, obtained in the first trimester of pregnancy. The clonotype originates from a female donor in good health, enrolled as a control in a pregnancy study. For the CDR3, the DNA is TGCGCCAGCAGCCAAGATAGCGGCTTTTCATCCTACAATGAGCAGTTCTTC. Translated, it gives CASSQDSGFSSYNEQFF.